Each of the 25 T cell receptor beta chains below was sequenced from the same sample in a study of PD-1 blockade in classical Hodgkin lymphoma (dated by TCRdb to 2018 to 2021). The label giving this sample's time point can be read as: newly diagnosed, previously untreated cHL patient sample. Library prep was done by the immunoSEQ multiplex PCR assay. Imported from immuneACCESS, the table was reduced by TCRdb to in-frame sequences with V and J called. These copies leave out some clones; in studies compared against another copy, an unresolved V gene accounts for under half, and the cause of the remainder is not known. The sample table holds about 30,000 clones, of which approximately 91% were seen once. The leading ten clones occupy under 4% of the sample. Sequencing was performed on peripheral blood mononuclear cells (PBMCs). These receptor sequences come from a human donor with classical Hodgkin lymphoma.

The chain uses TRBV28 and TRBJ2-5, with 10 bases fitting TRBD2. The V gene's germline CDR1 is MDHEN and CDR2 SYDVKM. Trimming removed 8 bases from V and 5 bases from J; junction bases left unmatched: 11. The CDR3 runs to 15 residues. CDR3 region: CASGPAGGPFETQYF. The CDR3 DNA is TGTGCCAGCGGGCCAGCGGGAGGGCCTTTTGAGACCCAGTACTTC.

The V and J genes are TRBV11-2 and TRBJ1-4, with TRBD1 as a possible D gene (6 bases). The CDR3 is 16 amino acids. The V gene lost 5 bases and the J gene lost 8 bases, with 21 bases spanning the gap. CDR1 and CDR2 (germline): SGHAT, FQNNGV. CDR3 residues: CASSPILPGVGEKLFF. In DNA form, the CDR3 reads TGTGCCAGCAGCCCCATACTCCCAGGGGTCGGGGAAAAACTGTTTTTT.

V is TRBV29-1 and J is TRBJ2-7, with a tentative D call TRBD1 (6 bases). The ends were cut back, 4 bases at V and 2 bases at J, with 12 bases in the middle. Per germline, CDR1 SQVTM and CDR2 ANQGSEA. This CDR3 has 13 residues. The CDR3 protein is CSVARQAAYEQYF. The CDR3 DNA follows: TGCAGCGTTGCGAGACAGGCCGCCTACGAGCAGTACTTC.

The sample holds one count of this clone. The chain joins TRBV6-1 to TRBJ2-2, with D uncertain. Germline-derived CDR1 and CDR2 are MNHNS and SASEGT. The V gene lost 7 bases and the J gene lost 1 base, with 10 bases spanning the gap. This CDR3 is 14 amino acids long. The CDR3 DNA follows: TGTGCCAGCACCAGGACGAAGAACACCGGGGAGCTGTTTTTT. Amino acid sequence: CASTRTKNTGELFF.

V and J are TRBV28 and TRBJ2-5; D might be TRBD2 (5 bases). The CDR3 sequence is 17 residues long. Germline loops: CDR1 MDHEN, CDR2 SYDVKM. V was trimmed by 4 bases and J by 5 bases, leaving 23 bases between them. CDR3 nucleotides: TGTGCCAGCAGTTCCCCGAGGGCCAGTCCCTTTTTGGAGACCCAGTACTTC. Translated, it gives CASSSPRASPFLETQYF. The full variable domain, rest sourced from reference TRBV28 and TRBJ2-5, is DVKVTQSSRYLVKRTGEKVFLECVQDMDHENMFWYRQDPGLGLRLIYFSYDVKMKEKGDIPEGYSVSREKKERFSLILESASTNQTSMYLCASSSPRASPFLETQYFGPGTRLLVL.

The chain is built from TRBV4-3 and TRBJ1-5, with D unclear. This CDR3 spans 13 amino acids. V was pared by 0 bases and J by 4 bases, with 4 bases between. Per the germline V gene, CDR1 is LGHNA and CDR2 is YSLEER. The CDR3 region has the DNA TGCGCCAGCAGCCAAGATCCAAATCAGCCCCAGCATTTT. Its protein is CASSQDPNQPQHF.

CDR3 protein: CASSPDGTSGIRSRFF. The DNA for the CDR3 is TGTGCCAGCAGCCCCGACGGAACCAGCGGGATACGTAGTCGGTTCTTC. This chain joins TRBV7-2 and TRBJ2-1; TRBD2 matches at 7 bases. This CDR3 is built from 16 residues. The J segment lost 15 bases and the V segment lost 5 bases, leaving 22 bases of the junction unmatched. Germline assignment: CDR1 SGHTA and CDR2 FQGNSA.

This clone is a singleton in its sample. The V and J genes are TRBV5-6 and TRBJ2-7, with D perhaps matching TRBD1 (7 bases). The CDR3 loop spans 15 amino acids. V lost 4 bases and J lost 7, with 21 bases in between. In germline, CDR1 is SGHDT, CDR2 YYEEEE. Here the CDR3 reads CASSPAPEGASEQYF. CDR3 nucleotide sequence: TGTGCCAGCAGCCCCGCCCCGGAGGGGGCGAGTGAGCAGTACTTC.

The CDR3 loop reads CASSLFGGQPQHF. CDR3 nucleotide sequence: TGTGCCAGCAGCTTATTTGGGGGGCAGCCCCAGCATTTT. This rearrangement joins TRBV7-9 to TRBJ1-5, with a weak D call TRBD1 (5 bases). V gave up 2 bases and J gave up 7 bases, with 9 bases separating them. CDR1 and CDR2 from the germline V gene are SEHNR and FQNEAQ (reference sequence). This CDR3 spans 13 amino acids.

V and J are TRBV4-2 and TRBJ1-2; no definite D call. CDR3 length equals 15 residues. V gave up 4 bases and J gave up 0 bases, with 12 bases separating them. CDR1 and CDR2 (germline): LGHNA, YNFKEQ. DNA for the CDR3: TGTGCCAGCAGCCCTACGGTAGACGCTAACTATGGCTACACCTTC. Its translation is CASSPTVDANYGYTF.

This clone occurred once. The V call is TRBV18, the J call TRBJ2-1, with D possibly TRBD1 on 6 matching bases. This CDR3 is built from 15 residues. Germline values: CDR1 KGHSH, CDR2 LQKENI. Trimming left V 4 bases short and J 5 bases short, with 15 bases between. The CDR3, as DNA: TGTGCCAGCTCACAAGAGACAGGCAAAGACAATGAGCAGTTCTTC. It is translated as CASSQETGKDNEQFF.

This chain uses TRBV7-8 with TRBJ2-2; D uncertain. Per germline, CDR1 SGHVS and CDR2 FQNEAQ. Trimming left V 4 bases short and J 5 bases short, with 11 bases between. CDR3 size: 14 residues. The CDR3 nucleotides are TGTGCCAGCAGCTCCGAAACCAATACCGGGGAGCTGTTTTTT. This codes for CASSSETNTGELFF.

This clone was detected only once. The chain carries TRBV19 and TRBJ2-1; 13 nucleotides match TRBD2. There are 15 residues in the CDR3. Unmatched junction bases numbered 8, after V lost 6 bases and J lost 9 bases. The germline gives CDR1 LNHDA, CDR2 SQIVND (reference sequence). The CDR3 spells CASSVLAGGPVEQFF. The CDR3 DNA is TGTGCCAGTAGCGTACTAGCGGGAGGGCCGGTTGAGCAGTTCTTC.

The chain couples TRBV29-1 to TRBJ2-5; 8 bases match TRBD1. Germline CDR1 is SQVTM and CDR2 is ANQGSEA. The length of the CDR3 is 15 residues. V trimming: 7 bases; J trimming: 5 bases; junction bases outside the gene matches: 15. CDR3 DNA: TGCAGCGCCGATGGCTTGACAGGGGCGGAGGAGACCCAGTACTTC. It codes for CSADGLTGAEETQYF.

CDR3 in DNA: TGTGCCAGCAGCTTAGAGATGGAGGGGAGAAAGACCCAGTACTTC. Protein product: CASSLEMEGRKTQYF. V usage is TRBV11-2 and J usage is TRBJ2-5; D may be TRBD2 (6 bases). Germline assignment: CDR1 SGHAT and CDR2 FQNNGV. V lost 0 bases and J 6 bases, leaving 14 bases between the germline ends. The CDR3 totals 15 residues.

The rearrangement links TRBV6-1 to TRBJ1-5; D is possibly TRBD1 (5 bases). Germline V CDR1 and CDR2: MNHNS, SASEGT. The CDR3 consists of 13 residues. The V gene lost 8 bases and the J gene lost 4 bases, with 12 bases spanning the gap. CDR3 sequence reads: CASHGTGNQPQHF. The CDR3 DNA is TGTGCCAGCCATGGGACGGGAAATCAGCCCCAGCATTTT.

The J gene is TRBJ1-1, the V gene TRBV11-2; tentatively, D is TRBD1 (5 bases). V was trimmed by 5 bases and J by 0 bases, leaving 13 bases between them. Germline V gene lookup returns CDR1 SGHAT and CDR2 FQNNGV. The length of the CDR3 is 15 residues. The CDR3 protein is CASSLRLGLNTEAFF. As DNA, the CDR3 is TGTGCCAGCAGCCTAAGGTTGGGACTGAACACTGAAGCTTTCTTT.

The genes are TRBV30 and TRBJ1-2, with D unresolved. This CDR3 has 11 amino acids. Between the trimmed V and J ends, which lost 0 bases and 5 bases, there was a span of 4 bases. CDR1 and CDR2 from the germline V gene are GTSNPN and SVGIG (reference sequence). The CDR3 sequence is CAWSVGYGYTF. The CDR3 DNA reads TGTGCCTGGAGTGTAGGATATGGCTACACCTTC. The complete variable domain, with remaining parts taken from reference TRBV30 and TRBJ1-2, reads SQTIHQWPATLVQPVGSPLSLECTVEGTSNPNLYWYRQAAGRGLQLLFYSVGIGQISSEVPQNLSASRPQDRQFILSSKKLLLSDSGFYLCAWSVGYGYTFGSGTRLTVV.

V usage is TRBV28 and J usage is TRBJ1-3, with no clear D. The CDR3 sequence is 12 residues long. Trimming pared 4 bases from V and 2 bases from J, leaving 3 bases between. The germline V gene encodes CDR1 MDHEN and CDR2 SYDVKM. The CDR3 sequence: CASSSPGNTIYF. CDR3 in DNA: TGTGCCAGCAGTTCCCCTGGAAACACCATATATTTT.

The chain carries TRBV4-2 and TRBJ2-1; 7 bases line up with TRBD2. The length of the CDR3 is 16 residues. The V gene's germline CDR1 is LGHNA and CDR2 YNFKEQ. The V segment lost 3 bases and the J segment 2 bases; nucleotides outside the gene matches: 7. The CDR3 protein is CASSQDSSGPYNEQFF. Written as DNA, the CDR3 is TGTGCCAGCAGCCAGGATTCTAGCGGACCCTACAATGAGCAGTTCTTC.

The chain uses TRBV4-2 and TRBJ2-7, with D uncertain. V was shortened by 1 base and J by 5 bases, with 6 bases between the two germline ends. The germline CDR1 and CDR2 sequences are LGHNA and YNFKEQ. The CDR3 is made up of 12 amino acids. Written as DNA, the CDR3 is TGTGCCAGCAGCCAAGCCCTAGACGAGCAGTACTTC. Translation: CASSQALDEQYF.

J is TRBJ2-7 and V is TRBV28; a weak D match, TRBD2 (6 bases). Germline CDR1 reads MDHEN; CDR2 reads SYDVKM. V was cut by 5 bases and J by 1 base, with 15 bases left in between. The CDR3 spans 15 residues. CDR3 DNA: TGTGCCAGCAGTCTCCCTGGAGGGGTATCCTACGAGCAGTACTTC. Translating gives CASSLPGGVSYEQYF. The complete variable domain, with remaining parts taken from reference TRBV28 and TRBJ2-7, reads DVKVTQSSRYLVKRTGEKVFLECVQDMDHENMFWYRQDPGLGLRLIYFSYDVKMKEKGDIPEGYSVSREKKERFSLILESASTNQTSMYLCASSLPGGVSYEQYFGPGTRLTVT.

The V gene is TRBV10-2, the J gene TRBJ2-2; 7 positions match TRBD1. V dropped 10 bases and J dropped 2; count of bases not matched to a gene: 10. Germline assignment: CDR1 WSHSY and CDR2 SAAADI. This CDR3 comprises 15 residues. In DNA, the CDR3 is TGCGCCACCAAAGGACAGGCGATAAACACCGGGGAGCTGTTTTTT. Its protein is CATKGQAINTGELFF.

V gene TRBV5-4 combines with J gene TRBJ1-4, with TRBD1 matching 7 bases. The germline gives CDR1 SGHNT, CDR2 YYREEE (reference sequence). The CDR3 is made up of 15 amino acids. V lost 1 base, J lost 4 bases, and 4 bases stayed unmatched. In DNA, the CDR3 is TGTGCCAGCAGCTTGTTCGGGACAGTTAATGAAAAACTGTTTTTT. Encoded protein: CASSLFGTVNEKLFF. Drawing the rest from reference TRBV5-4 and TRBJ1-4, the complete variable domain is ETGVTQSPTHLIKTRGQQVTLRCSSQSGHNTVSWYQQALGQGPQFIFQYYREEENGRGNFPPRFSGLQFPNYSSELNVNALELDDSALYLCASSLFGTVNEKLFFGSGTQLSVL.

Written as DNA, the CDR3 is TGTGCCATCAGTGGGGGGCGGGGCACTGAAGCTTTCTTT. Translated: CAISGGRGTEAFF. The chain recombines TRBV10-3 with TRBJ1-1; D possibly corresponds to TRBD1 (6 bases). This CDR3 has 13 amino acids. V was shortened by 4 bases and J by 4 bases, with 10 bases between the two germline ends. Per the germline V gene, CDR1 is ENHRY and CDR2 is SYGVKD.